The clone carrying this TCR beta chain occurred many times. The antigen remains undetermined. Cells sorted as Tregs were CD4+, CD25+ and CD127-/low. The ends lost 1 base at V and 2 bases at J; junction bases unmatched: 5. Germline values: CDR1 DFQATT, CDR2 SNEGSKA (reference sequence). The CDR3 has 14 residues. Constant-region reverse primers amplified full-length variable regions, followed by semi-nested Nested Universal Primer A PCR. TCRdb reprocessed the 5' RACE reads via MiXCR and lists one record per CDR3 protein. The sample comprises about 32,000 distinct CDR3 sequences, 25% to 30% of which are singletons, and about 2.5% rests with the top ten. Study outcomes and limitations: The larger-cohort validation was restricted to a single TCR beta V-J rearrangement rather than whole repertoires. Tumor-infiltrating Treg TCR alpha and beta sequences overlapped most with tumor naive CD4+ T cells, then blood naive. Tumor memory CD4+ T cell TCR gene usage was found to cluster with blood and lymph node memory CD4+ cells and with lymph node naive CD4+ cells.

This chain uses TRBV20-1 with TRBJ2-7; 7 nucleotides line up with TRBD2. Sequencing used tumor-infiltrating Tregs sorted from the breast tumor. This sequence originates from a female donor with breast cancer. The CDR3 sequence is CSARVLAGAYEQYF. The CDR3 DNA reads as TGCAGTGCTAGAGTTTTGGCGGGAGCCTACGAGCAGTACTTC.